This TCR beta chain was profiled in a study of control samples from healthy donors and cancer patients. Germline CDR1 reads MNHEY; CDR2 reads SVGAGI. The CDR3 spans 15 residues. J lost 1 base, V lost 3 bases, and 3 bases had no gene match. Assay used: immunoSEQ multiplex PCR; TCRdb lists only in-frame clones, some missing. The data hold 100,000 to 150,000 clones, with roughly 92% observed a single time. Sample: blood. The TCR originated in a man aged 18 to 29 in good health. The V gene is TRBV6-5, the J gene TRBJ1-3; 7 positions match TRBD1. CDR3 protein: CASSYTGDSGNTIYF. The CDR3 DNA follows: TGTGCCAGCAGTTATACAGGGGATTCTGGAAACACCATATATTTT.